Below, one T cell receptor beta chain is given with its context. Trimming at V came to 1 base and at J to 0 bases, leaving 4 bases not matched to a gene. Germline V gene sequence: CDR1 SGHRS, CDR2 YFSETQ. The CDR3 consists of 16 residues. This sample is part of a study of blood T cell repertoires in COVID-19. Clones were sequenced by immunoSEQ multiplex PCR, and TCRdb holds only the in-frame ones, with some missing. The sample records roughly 120,000 clones, 86% being singletons. This receptor was obtained from a man aged 65-85 years who had recovered from COVID-19. The chain combines TRBV5-1 with TRBJ2-1; 7 bases are a match to TRBD2. Sequenced: peripheral blood. The CDR3 region is CASSLSGGSSYNEQFF. CDR3 nucleotide sequence: TGCGCCAGCAGCTTGTCTGGCGGGAGCTCCTACAATGAGCAGTTCTTC.